This entry concerns a single TCR beta chain. Its antigen is as yet unknown. The entry originates in a study of beta chain features in type 1 diabetes. The CDR3 is 16 residues long. The germline V and J ends were trimmed by 7 bases and 3 bases, with 21 bases remaining between them. CDR1 SGHRS and CDR2 YFSETQ come from the germline V gene. It was one heparinised blood draw, averaging about 116 mL, that each donor gave. Broader study findings: Type 1 diabetes patients showed a moderate but significant shortening of TCRB CDR3s in all four CD4+ subsets. The similarity of naive, central memory and Treg TCRB repertoires appeared greater among patients than among healthy donors.

Expressed TCRB transcripts got sequenced, as all isolated RNA was reverse transcribed. Data came from immunoSEQ multiplex PCR; TCRdb stores just in-frame clones and leaves some out. The sample contains 25,000 to 30,000 clones, under 50% of which appear only once. This sequence was found in a man aged 30-40 years with type 1 diabetes. Sequencing was carried out using stem cell memory CD4+ T cells from blood. This chain uses TRBV5-1 with TRBJ2-3; tentative D call: TRBD2 (6 bases). CDR3 nucleotides: TGCGCCAGCTTCCTGGGCGGAGGGAGAGGGACAGATACGCAGTATTTT. It codes for CASFLGGGRGTDTQYF.